This entry concerns a single T cell receptor (beta chain). Its recognized antigen is unknown. No per-base quality is available; no much larger clone lies one base away. The data were obtained in a study of cytomegalovirus exposure and HLA in healthy donors (TCRdb year 2017). Describing the broader study: An earlier analysis of 587 of the donors reported 250 to 350 Gb of sequence data and around 100 million unique TCR beta sequences obtained from about 179 million T cells. Among over 350 genotyped donors of the cohort, an average of about 240,000 unique TCR beta nucleotide sequences were sequenced per donor, approximately 20% of them non-productive. The genetic ancestry cluster associated with self-reported Caucasian donors included roughly 84% of the roughly 400 genotyped donors. Along with the approximately 650-subject first cohort, a separate validation cohort of over 90 different subjects was used. The number of donors typed differed by locus, with roughly 620-640 for A, B, C, DRB1 and DQB1, more than 500 for DQA1, nearly 610 for DPA1, and some 440 for DPB1. Both class I and class II loci were covered by HLA typing, at four-digit resolution. A few DR-DQ haplotypes were handled as single units for association and clustering because linkage in the cohort was strong. Roughly 300 gigabases of sequencing data and around 80 million unique TCR sequences made up an early release that covered over 550 HLA-typed donors. The study was designed to test whether signatures of past pathogen exposure could be identified by cataloging public T cell receptors. To study patterns of TCR occurrence, a later analysis re-analyzed previously published TCR beta repertoires from several hundred donors and added high-resolution HLA genotyping. An earlier analysis of nearly 600 of the donors applied high-throughput TCR beta sequencing to assess whether each TCR beta V gene segment acted as functional or pseudogenic. The study profiled the T cell repertoires of more than 500 subjects by immunosequencing and related them to cytomegalovirus serostatus. The study combined high-throughput TCR immunosequencing, statistical association of individual TCRs with disease status, and machine learning to predict cytomegalovirus infection status. Alongside the repertoire data, information on donor age, sex, ethnicity and CMV serostatus was compiled. Every discovery cohort repertoire had been produced on one sequencing platform. Rather than drawing on any new phenotypic data, the later analysis identified candidate immune exposures from TCR beta sequences and the way those sequences occurred across donors. A later genetic analysis took genome-wide SNP genotypes for about 65% of the 666 donors and used that subset as a discovery cohort. Overall study outcomes, separate from this receptor: In a later analysis, the rate of TCR association differed among HLA loci, with DRB1 alleles having the most associated TCRs and HLA-C alleles having the fewest. Most TCR sequences were observed very rarely across donors, whereas some public TCRs were present in many individuals. In vitro tests confirmed that three of the cytomegalovirus-associated TCR beta chains recognize cytomegalovirus antigens. A cluster of highly shared sequence variants was judged likely to represent a technical artifact of the sequencing pipeline. Broadly in line with IMGT annotations, most TCR beta V segments showed up in productive rearrangements about 87% or about 30% of the time in an earlier analysis of several hundred of the donors. The authors suggested that the approach could potentially be extended to other disease states and immunological phenotypes. Because some donors lacked HLA typing at each locus, the association tests relied only on the typed subset. In a later analysis, HLA-associated TCR beta chains were found to be more clonally expanded and to have lower generation probabilities than equally common non-associated chains. The classifier was reported to diagnose cytomegalovirus status with high specificity and sensitivity in both the original and validation cohorts. In this cohort, only TCR beta chains were sequenced, and detectable features were limited by the absence of alpha or paired-chain data. Compared with the roughly 670-donor mean, donors in an Asian-associated ancestry cluster had fewer N-insertions in productive TCRs, according to a later genetic analysis. Some IMGT-functional V segments, including TRBV6-2 and TRBV6-3, could not be told apart with the 87-base-pair reads, so those segments were excluded. Specific HLA alleles were associated with roughly 17,000 TCR beta sequences at a false discovery rate of 0.05 in a later analysis. A further reported finding was that TCR beta sequences accurately predicted the HLA-A and HLA-B alleles for most subjects in the first cohort. Sequencing depth was assumed to be roughly uniform across donors in the presence/absence analyses, though that assumption may not hold. In a later analysis, several top co-occurrence clusters were reported to appear linked to parvovirus B19, influenza, CMV and Epstein-Barr virus. An association between a missense DCLRE1C variant and V-gene and J-gene trimming of TCR beta chains was found in a later genetic analysis and replicated in an independent cohort. Because counts were too low, some 16 rarely observed V segments, including chromosome 9 orphons, were excluded from the earlier analysis of several hundred of the donors. The only immune exposure information available for the cohort was CMV serostatus. In the study, 164 TCR beta chains were listed as associated with cytomegalovirus. Correlated functional status among segregating V segments might be attributable to linkage disequilibrium, but an unknown experimental factor could not be ruled out. According to a later analysis, most CMV-associated TCR beta chains appeared to be HLA-restricted, and the HLA associations seemed to be driven largely by CMV exposure. When HLA alleles, especially DR and DQ, strongly co-occurred, TCR associations were difficult to assign to individual alleles.

Measured from the cysteine to the phenylalanine, the CDR3 is 12 residues long. Here the CDR3 DNA is all that survives: 36 bases in frame from base 1. Reading the germline V gene gives CDR1 KGHSH and CDR2 LQKENI. The junction shows trimming of 4 bases on V and 3 bases on J, plus 4 bases between the germline ends. In total, over 600 healthy bone marrow donors made up the cohort. At the time of sampling, all cohort members were nominally healthy, though unrecorded immune exposures were likely present. The donor was CMV seropositive and was included in the group of 289 seropositive cohort members. A peripheral blood sample was collected from each donor, and TCR beta sequencing was performed on peripheral blood mononuclear cells. Genomic DNA was extracted from the blood cell samples with the Qiagen DNeasy Blood Extraction Kit. The library came from the immunoSEQ multiplex PCR assay. The multiplex PCR relied on a mix of 60 forward primers for TCR Vbeta segments and 13 reverse primers for TCR Jbeta segments. Amplification of the CDR3 region of rearranged TCR beta genes was performed with a multiplex PCR assay on genomic DNA. The Illumina HiSeq System was used to sequence the amplified TCR beta libraries as 87-base-pair reads. In the original analysis: In a later analysis, tens of millions of unique TCR beta chains were counted across the 690 or so repertoires, and approximately 9.9 million of these chains were shared by at least two donors. Raw reads were error-corrected and collapsed into unique sequences with a nearest-neighbor algorithm that merged closely related sequences to remove PCR and sequencing errors. To assign V, D and J gene segments, CDR3 sequences were aligned to IMGT reference sequences. For a sequence to be retained, at least a six-nucleotide match to both a V gene segment and a J gene segment was required. A rearrangement counted as productive if the CDR3 had no stop codons and remained in frame with V and J, and every other rearrangement counted as non-productive. CDR3 was defined according to IMGT convention as the region running from the second conserved V-encoded cysteine to the conserved J-encoded phenylalanine. In an earlier analysis of around 640 of the donors, sequences lacking an unambiguous match to a single V gene segment were excluded. In an earlier analysis of some 590 of the donors, a V segment was called functional when productive rearrangements were above 56.7%, and segregating when the standard deviation between donors exceeded 5%. To diagnose cytomegalovirus status from the catalog of TCR beta chain sequences, a statistical classification framework was built. In a later analysis, TCR nucleotide sequences were compared against IMGT/GENE-DB human TR gene sequences so that V and J genes could be assigned. In a later analysis, CDR3 sequences and most-parsimonious VDJ recombination scenarios were assigned using the TCRdist pipeline. A later analysis defined each TCR beta chain by its CDR3 amino acid sequence plus V-gene family, and excluded reads lacking a unique V-gene family. A later analysis removed 550 to 650 highly shared, low-generation-probability nucleotide sequences to deal with suspected cross-contamination and a sequencing artifact. In a later analysis, a clonal expansion index for each public chain was calculated from normalized within-repertoire ranks of inferred template counts. Generation probabilities in a later analysis came from a VDJ recombination model fitted to out-of-frame rearrangements, and those results were checked against IGoR. A later analysis scored TCR-TCR, TCR-HLA and TCR-CMV co-occurrence with hypergeometric tests, applying a repertoire-size bias correction to TCR pairs. A later analysis estimated false discovery rates by permuting HLA or CMV assignments 20 times. In a later analysis, co-occurring TCRs were grouped using DBSCAN, and TCRdist sequence similarity was added for clustering within HLA-allele-positive subsets. Repertoires with fewer than 30,000 or more than 120,000 public chains were left out of co-occurrence clustering, as were a handful of repertoires with anomalous nucleotide sharing. TCRdb holds this immuneACCESS table with in-frame rearrangements only. Some clones are missing; in checked studies, unresolved V genes explain under half, and the rest has no known cause. V and J calls and clone size are those listed in that table; D and trimming were worked out from the DNA. A total of about 92,000 clones appear in this sample, roughly 80% of them only once. Clones ranked in the top ten supply 0.95% to 1.5% of the sample.

The clonotype was recovered from a girl aged 2 to 9 in good health and CMV-seropositive. The rearranged chain carries TRBV18 and TRBJ1-5, with no confident D gene call. The specimen was PBMCs. The CDR3 region reads CASSLFNQPQHF. DNA sequence: TGTGCCAGCTCACTCTTCAATCAGCCCCAGCATTTT.